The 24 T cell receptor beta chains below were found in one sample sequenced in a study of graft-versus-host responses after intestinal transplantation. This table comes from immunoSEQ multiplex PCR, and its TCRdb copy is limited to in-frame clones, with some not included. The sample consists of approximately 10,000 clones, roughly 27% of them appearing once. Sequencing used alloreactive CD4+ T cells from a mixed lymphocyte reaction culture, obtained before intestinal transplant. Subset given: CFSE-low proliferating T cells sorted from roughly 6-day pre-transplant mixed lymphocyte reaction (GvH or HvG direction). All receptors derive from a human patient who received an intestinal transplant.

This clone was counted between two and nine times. The CDR3 protein is CASSYRGGSTYEQYF. CDR3 nucleotide sequence: TGTGCCAGCAGTTACAGGGGCGGTTCAACCTACGAGCAGTACTTC. The V gene is TRBV27, the J gene TRBJ2-7; 7 nucleotides agree with TRBD1. The CDR3 is made up of 15 amino acids. V lost 4 bases, J lost 2 bases, and 8 bases stayed unmatched. The V gene's germline CDR1 is MNHEY and CDR2 SMNVEV (reference sequence).

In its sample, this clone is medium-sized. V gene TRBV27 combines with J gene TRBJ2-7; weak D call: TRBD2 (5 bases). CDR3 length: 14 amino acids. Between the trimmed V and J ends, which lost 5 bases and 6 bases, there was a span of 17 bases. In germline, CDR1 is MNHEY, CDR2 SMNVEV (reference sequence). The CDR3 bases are TGTGCCAGCAGTCCCCTCCCCGGGGTAGGCGAGCAGTACTTC. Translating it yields CASSPLPGVGEQYF.

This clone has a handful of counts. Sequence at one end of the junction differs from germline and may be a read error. CDR3 DNA: TGTGCCAGCAGTTTCGGGGACTCTCCCTACGAGCAGTACTTC. It yields the protein CASSFGDSPYEQYF. V usage is TRBV10-3 and J usage is TRBJ2-7, with D tentatively TRBD2 (6 bases). Per the germline V gene, CDR1 is ENHRY and CDR2 is SYGVKD. There are 14 residues in the CDR3.

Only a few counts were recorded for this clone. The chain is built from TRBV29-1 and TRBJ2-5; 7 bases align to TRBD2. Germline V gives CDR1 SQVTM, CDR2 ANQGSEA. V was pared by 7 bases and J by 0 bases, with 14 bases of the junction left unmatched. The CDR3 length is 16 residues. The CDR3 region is CSGHAPSGWYQETQYF. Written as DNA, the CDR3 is TGCAGCGGCCATGCGCCTAGCGGTTGGTACCAAGAGACCCAGTACTTC.

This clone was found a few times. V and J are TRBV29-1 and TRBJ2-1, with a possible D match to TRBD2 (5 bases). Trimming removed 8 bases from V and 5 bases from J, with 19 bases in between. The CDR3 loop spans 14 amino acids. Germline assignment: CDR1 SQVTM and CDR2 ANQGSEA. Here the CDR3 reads CSSETASSNNEQFF. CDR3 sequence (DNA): TGCAGCTCTGAAACGGCTAGCTCGAACAATGAGCAGTTCTTC.

The CDR3 nucleotides are TGTGCCAGCAGCTTTATGGGGAGCACAGATACGCAGTATTTT. Its translation: CASSFMGSTDTQYF. J is TRBJ2-3 and V is TRBV7-3; D not certain. This CDR3 spans 14 amino acids. The V and J ends lost 3 bases and 0 bases respectively, with 7 bases between them. The germline gives CDR1 SGHTA, CDR2 FQGTGA.

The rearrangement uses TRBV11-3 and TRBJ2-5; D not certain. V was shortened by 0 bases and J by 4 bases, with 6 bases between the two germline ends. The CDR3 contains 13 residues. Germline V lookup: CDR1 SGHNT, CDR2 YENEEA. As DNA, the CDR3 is TGTGCCAGCAGCTTAGAGGGTGGAGAGACCCAGTACTTC. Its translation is CASSLEGGETQYF.

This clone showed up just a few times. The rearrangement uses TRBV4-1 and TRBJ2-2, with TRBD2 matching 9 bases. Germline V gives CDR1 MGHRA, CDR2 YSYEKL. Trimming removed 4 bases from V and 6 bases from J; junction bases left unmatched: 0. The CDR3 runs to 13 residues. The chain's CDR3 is CASSLAGAGELFF. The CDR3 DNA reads TGCGCCAGCAGCCTAGCGGGAGCCGGGGAGCTGTTTTTT.

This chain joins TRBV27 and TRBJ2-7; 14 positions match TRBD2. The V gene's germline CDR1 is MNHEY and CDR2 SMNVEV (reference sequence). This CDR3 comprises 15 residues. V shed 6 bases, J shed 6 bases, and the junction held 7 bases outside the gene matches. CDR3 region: CASSVGGTSGSEQYF. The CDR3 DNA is TGTGCCAGCAGCGTAGGGGGGACTAGCGGGAGCGAGCAGTACTTC.

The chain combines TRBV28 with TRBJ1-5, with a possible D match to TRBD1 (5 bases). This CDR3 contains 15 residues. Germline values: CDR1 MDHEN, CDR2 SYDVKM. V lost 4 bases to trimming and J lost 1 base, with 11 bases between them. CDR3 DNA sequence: TGTGCCAGCAGTTCGGGGGAGCCCAGCAATCAGCCCCAGCATTTT. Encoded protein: CASSSGEPSNQPQHF.

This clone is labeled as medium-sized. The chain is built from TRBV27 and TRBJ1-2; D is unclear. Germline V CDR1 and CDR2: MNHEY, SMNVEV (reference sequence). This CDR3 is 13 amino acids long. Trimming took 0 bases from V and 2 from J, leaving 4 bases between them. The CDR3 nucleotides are TGTGCCAGCAGTTTATCTGGGAACTATGGCTACACCTTC. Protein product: CASSLSGNYGYTF.

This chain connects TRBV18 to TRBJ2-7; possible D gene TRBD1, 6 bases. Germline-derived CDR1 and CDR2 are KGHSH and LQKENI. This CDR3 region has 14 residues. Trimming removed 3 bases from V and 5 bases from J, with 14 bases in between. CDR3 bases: TGTGCCAGCTCACCTTCCACAGGGATCCACGAGCAGTACTTC. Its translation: CASSPSTGIHEQYF.

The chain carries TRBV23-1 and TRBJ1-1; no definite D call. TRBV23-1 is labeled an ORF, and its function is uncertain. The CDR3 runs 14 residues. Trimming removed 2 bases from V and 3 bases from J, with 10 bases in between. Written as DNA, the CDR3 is TGCGCCAGCAGTCAAGGAAACAAGGACACTGAAGCTTTCTTT. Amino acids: CASSQGNKDTEAFF.

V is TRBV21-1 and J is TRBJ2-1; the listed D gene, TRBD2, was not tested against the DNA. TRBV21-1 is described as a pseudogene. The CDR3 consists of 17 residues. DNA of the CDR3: TGTGCCAGCAGCAAAAACCTAGCTACACCTTCCGACAATGAGCAGTTCTTC. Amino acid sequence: CASSKNLATPSDNEQFF.

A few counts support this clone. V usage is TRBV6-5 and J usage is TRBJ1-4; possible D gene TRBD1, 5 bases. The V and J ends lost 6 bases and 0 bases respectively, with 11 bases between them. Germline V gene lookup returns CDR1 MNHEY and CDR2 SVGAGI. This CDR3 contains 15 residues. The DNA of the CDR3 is TGTGCCAGCAGGGGGCCCGGGGCAACTAATGAAAAACTGTTTTTT. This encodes CASRGPGATNEKLFF.

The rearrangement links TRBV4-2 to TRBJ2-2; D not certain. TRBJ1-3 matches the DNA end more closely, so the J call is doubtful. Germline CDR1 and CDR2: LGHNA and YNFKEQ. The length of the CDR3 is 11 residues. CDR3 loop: CASSPGNTIYF. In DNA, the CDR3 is TGTGCCAGCTCCCCCGGGAACACCATATATTTT.

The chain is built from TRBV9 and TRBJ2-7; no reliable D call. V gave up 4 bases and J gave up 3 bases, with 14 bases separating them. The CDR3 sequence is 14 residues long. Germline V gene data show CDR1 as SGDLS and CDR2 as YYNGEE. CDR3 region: CASSLAVGVYEQYF. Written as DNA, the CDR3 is TGTGCCAGCAGCTTGGCGGTAGGAGTCTACGAGCAGTACTTC.

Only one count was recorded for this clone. The DNA for the CDR3 is TGTGCCAGCAGCTTTCAGGGGGCATTGGACACCATATATTTT. Its protein is CASSFQGALDTIYF. The chain combines TRBV7-9 with TRBJ1-3, with 8 bases fitting TRBD1. CDR1 SEHNR and CDR2 FQNEAQ come from the germline V gene (reference sequence). V lost 3 bases and J lost 8; bases outside the gene matches: 6. The CDR3 totals 14 residues.

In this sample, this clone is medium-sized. The CDR3 reads CASSQSGLTTGELFF. The DNA of the CDR3 is TGTGCCAGCAGCCAATCAGGACTCACCACCGGGGAGCTGTTTTTT. The gene calls are TRBV16 and TRBJ2-2; TRBD2 is a possible D gene (5 bases). Trimming pared 0 bases from V and 4 bases from J, leaving 9 bases between. CDR1 and CDR2 from the germline V gene are KGHSY and FQNENV. The CDR3 covers 15 residues.

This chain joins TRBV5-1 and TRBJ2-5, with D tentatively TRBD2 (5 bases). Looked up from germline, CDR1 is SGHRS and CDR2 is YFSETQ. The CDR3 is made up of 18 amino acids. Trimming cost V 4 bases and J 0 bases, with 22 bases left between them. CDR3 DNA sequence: TGCGCCAGCAGCCCCGACGGGCGGGCGCTGAAGTACCAAGAGACCCAGTACTTC. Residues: CASSPDGRALKYQETQYF.

Written as DNA, the CDR3 is TGTGCCAGCAGTCTTAATACCTACGAGCAGTACTTC. It codes for CASSLNTYEQYF. The rearrangement links TRBV6-1 to TRBJ2-7; D uncertain. This CDR3 contains 12 residues. Trimming took 5 bases from V and 2 from J, leaving 7 bases between them. Germline V gene lookup returns CDR1 MNHNS and CDR2 SASEGT.

CDR3 DNA sequence: TGTGCCAGCAGCGCACCGGGACTCAAAGAGACCCAGTACTTC. Its protein product is CASSAPGLKETQYF. This rearrangement joins TRBV9 to TRBJ2-5, with D perhaps TRBD2 (6 bases). Germline CDR1 and CDR2: SGDLS and YYNGEE. The CDR3 has 14 residues. V lost 3 bases to trimming and J lost 3 bases, with 12 bases between them.

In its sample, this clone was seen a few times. In DNA form, the CDR3 reads TGTGCCAGCAGTTACGGGGGAGCAGGCGGCCAGTACTTC. This sequence encodes CASSYGGAGGQYF. This chain connects TRBV6-5 to TRBJ2-5; D might be TRBD1 or TRBD2, each matching 5 bases. This CDR3 spans 13 amino acids. The ends were cut back, 2 bases at V and 10 bases at J, with 14 bases in the middle. CDR1 and CDR2 (germline): MNHEY, SVGAGI.

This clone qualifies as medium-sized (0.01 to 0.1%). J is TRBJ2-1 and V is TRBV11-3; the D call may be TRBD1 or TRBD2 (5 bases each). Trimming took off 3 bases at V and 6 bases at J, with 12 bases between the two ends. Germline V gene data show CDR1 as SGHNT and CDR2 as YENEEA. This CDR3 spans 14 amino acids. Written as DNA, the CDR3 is TGTGCCAGCAGCTTGGGGGAACGTCCCAATGAGCAGTTCTTC. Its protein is CASSLGERPNEQFF.